The 15 T cell receptor beta chains presented below share a single source sample, sequenced in a study of patients and donors after allogeneic stem cell transplantation. MiXCR, run by TCRdb on the RT-PCR reads, gives a single entry per CDR3 protein. This sample has approximately 250,000 distinct CDR3 sequences; around 14% occur once, and the top ten carry around a tenth. The specimen sequenced was blood, either unsorted or a sorted T cell fraction (not recorded which). The receptors derive from a human donor who was either an allogeneic HSCT recipient or a stem cell or donor lymphocyte infusion donor (not recorded which). It is not recorded whose cells these are; they may come from a transplant donor.

The chain employs TRBV6-4 and TRBJ2-3; TRBD2 matches 9 bases. The CDR3 runs to 13 residues. Germline V CDR1 and CDR2: MRHNA, SNTAGT. Germline trimming cut 2 bases from V and 9 bases from J; bases unmatched to any gene: 3. The CDR3, as DNA: TGTGCCAGCAGTGACGTAGCGGGAGCCACGCAGTATTTT. It specifies CASSDVAGATQYF.

This clonotype has just one count. This CDR3 reads CASSGLVGQDSPLHF. The CDR3, as DNA: TGTGCCAGCAGCGGGTTGGTCGGCCAAGATTCACCCCTCCACTTT. The chain employs TRBV9 and TRBJ1-6; D is ambiguous. V shed 3 bases and J shed 8 bases, with 15 bases lying between them. The CDR3 length is 15 residues. Germline assignment: CDR1 SGDLS and CDR2 YYNGEE. Full variable domain (remainder filled in from reference TRBV9 and TRBJ1-6): DSGVTQTPKHLITATGQRVTLRCSPRSGDLSVYWYQQSLDQGLQFLIQYYNGEERAKGNILERFSAQQFPDLHSELNLSSLELGDSALYFCASSGLVGQDSPLHFGNGTRLTVT.

This clonotype was counted a few times. This chain connects TRBV20-1 to TRBJ1-6; tentative D call: TRBD1 (5 bases). The CDR3 sequence is 14 residues long. Trimming cost V 3 bases and J 9 bases, with 15 bases left between them. The germline V gene has CDR1 DFQATT and CDR2 SNEGSKA (reference sequence). The CDR3 DNA is TGCAGTGCTAGGGAGACAGTTCCCCCTTCACCCCTCCACTTT. Protein: CSARETVPPSPLHF.

This clonotype was observed a few times. This chain joins TRBV12-3 or TRBV12-4 and TRBJ2-3; TRBD2 matches at 15 bases. CDR3 length: 17 amino acids. Unmatched junction bases numbered 5, after V lost 6 bases and J lost 1 base. The CDR3: CASSRTSGGARTDTQYF. The CDR3 region has the DNA TGTGCCAGCAGCCGGACTAGCGGGGGGGCCCGCACAGATACGCAGTATTTT.

The V call is TRBV24-1, the J call TRBJ2-7, with D perhaps being TRBD1 or TRBD2 (5 bases each). This CDR3 comprises 13 residues. In germline, CDR1 is KGHDR, CDR2 SFDVKD. V lost 4 bases and J 2 bases, leaving 8 bases between the germline ends. The CDR3 DNA sequence: TGTGCCACCAGTGACAGGGACCCCTACGAGCAGTACTTC. It specifies CATSDRDPYEQYF.

In its sample, this clonotype was seen many times. The chain recombines TRBV29-1 with TRBJ1-2; D gene ambiguous. V lost 4 bases, J lost 2 bases, and 11 bases lay in between. The CDR3 consists of 13 residues. Germline CDR1 SQVTM, CDR2 ANQGSEA. The CDR3 loop reads CSVGIGLNYGYTF. CDR3 bases: TGCAGCGTTGGGATAGGGTTGAACTATGGCTACACCTTC.

This chain's CDR3 is CASSVALSTYEQYF. The CDR3 DNA is TGTGCCAGCAGCGTAGCACTCTCTACCTACGAGCAGTACTTC. The genes are TRBV9 and TRBJ2-7; D uncertain. The V and J ends lost 0 bases and 2 bases respectively, with 9 bases between them. Germline CDR1 SGDLS, CDR2 YYNGEE. The CDR3 has 14 amino acids.

This clonotype appeared many times. The V call is TRBV4-3, the J call TRBJ1-1; 8 nucleotides agree with TRBD1. The length of the CDR3 is 14 residues. Germline CDR1 is LGHNA and CDR2 is YSLEER. Trimming removed 2 bases from V and 6 bases from J; junction bases left unmatched: 5. The CDR3 sequence: CASSQLGQGPEAFF. The DNA of the CDR3 is TGCGCCAGCAGCCAACTCGGACAGGGCCCTGAAGCTTTCTTT.

This clonotype appeared a few times. V gene TRBV12-3 or TRBV12-4 combines with J gene TRBJ1-6; D is unclear. V lost 3 bases to trimming and J lost 9 bases, with 12 bases between them. This CDR3 is built from 14 residues. Here the CDR3 reads CASSFGVEGSPLHF. Written as DNA, the CDR3 is TGTGCCAGCAGTTTCGGGGTAGAGGGTTCACCCCTCCACTTT.

This clonotype was seen ten or more times. This rearrangement joins TRBV5-4 to TRBJ1-2; no reliable D call. Germline-derived CDR1 and CDR2 are SGHNT and YYREEE (reference sequence). Trimming stripped 5 bases from V and 0 bases from J, with 14 bases between. The CDR3 sequence is 15 residues long. The CDR3 protein is CASSIRGDTNYGYTF. In nucleotides, the CDR3 is TGTGCCAGCAGTATTCGAGGTGATACTAACTATGGCTACACCTTC.

CDR3 region: CASSPNLQGANTEAFF. CDR3 DNA sequence: TGTGCCAGCTCACCAAATTTACAGGGGGCTAACACTGAAGCTTTCTTT. The rearrangement joins TRBV18 to TRBJ1-1; 9 positions match TRBD1. The CDR3 length is 16 residues. V gave up 2 bases and J gave up 2 bases; unmatched junction bases: 6. Germline assignment: CDR1 KGHSH and CDR2 LQKENI.

The V call is TRBV3-1, the J call TRBJ2-3; D is possibly TRBD2 (5 bases). The CDR3 runs to 15 residues. The V gene lost 4 bases and the J gene lost 4 bases, with 15 bases spanning the gap. Germline CDR1 reads LGHDT; CDR2 reads YNNKEL (reference sequence). The CDR3 spells CASSPRAGSADTQYF. The CDR3 DNA reads as TGTGCCAGCAGCCCCCGCGCGGGCTCGGCAGATACGCAGTATTTT.

CDR3 DNA: TGTGCCAGCTCGGACATTAACTATGGCTACACCTTC. Amino acids: CASSDINYGYTF. V and J are TRBV12-3 or TRBV12-4 and TRBJ1-2; D might be TRBD1 (5 bases). Trimming shortened V by 8 bases and J by 1 base, and 8 bases separated the two germline ends. This CDR3 has 12 residues.

This sequence joins TRBV6-5 and TRBJ2-6, with D perhaps matching TRBD2 (7 bases). The CDR3 length is 17 residues. V was cut by 2 bases and J by 3 bases, with 14 bases left in between. Germline V lookup: CDR1 MNHEY, CDR2 SVGAGI. CDR3 amino acids: CASSYRSRGLGANVLTF. The CDR3 coding sequence is TGTGCCAGCAGTTACCGATCGCGGGGGCTTGGGGCCAACGTCCTGACTTTC.

This clonotype was seen repeatedly, ten times or more. V and J are TRBV20-1 and TRBJ1-1; the D is unclear. CDR1 is DFQATT, CDR2 SNEGSKA, per germline (reference sequence). Trimming took off 2 bases at V and 2 bases at J, with 6 bases between the two ends. CDR3 length equals 12 residues. CDR3 sequence: CSARRLNTEAFF. The CDR3, as DNA: TGCAGTGCTAGAAGGCTTAACACTGAAGCTTTCTTT.